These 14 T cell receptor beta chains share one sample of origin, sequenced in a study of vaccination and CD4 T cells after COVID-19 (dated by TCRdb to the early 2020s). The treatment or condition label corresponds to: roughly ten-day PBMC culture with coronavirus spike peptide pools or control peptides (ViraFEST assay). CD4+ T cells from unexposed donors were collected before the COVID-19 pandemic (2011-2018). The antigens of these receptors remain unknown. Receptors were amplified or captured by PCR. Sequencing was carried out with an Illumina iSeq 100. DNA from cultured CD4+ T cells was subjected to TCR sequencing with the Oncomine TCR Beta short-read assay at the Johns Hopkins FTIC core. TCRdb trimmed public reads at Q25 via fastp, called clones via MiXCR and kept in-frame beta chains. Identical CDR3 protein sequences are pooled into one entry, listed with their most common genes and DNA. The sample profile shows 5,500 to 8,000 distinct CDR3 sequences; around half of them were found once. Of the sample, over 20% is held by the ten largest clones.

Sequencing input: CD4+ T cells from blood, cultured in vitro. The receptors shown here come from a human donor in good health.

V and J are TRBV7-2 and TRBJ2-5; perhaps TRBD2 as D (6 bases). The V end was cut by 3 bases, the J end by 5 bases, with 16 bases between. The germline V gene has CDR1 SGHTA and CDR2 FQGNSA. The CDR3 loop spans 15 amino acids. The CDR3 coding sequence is TGTGCCAGCAGCTTGAAAGCGGGTTATATTGAGACCCAGTACTTC. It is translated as CASSLKAGYIETQYF.

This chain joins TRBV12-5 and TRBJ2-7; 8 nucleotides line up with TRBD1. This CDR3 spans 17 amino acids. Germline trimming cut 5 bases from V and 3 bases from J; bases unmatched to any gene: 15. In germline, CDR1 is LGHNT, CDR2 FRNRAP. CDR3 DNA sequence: TGTGCTAGTGGTCCGACCGCAAGGACAGGGCCCTTCTACGAGCAGTACTTC. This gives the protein CASGPTARTGPFYEQYF.

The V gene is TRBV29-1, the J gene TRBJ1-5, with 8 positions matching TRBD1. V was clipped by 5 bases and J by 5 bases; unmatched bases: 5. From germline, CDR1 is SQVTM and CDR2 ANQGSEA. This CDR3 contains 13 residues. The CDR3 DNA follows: TGCAGCGTTCGTTCAGGGGGCGATCAGCCCCAGCATTTT. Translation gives CSVRSGGDQPQHF.

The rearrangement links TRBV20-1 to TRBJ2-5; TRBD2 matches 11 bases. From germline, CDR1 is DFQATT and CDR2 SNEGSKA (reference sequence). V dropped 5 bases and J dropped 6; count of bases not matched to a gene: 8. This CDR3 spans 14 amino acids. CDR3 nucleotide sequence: TGCAGTGCTCTTACTAGCGGGAGTAAAAAGACCCAGTACTTC. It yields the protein CSALTSGSKKTQYF.

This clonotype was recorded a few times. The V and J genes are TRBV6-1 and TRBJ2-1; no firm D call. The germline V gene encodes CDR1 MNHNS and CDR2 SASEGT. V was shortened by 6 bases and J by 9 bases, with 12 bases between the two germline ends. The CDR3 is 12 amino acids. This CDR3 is CASSPGVGEQFF. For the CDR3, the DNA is TGTGCCAGCAGCCCTGGGGTGGGTGAGCAGTTCTTC.

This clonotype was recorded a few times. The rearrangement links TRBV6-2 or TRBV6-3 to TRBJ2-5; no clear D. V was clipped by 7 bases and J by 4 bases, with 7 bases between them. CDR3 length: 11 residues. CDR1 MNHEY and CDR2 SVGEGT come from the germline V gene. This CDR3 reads CASTQRETQYF. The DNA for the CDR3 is TGTGCCAGCACCCAGAGAGAGACCCAGTACTTC.

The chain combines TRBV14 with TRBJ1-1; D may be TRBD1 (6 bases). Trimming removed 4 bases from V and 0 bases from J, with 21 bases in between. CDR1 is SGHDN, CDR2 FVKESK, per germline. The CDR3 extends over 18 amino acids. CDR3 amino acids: CASSRRGNVGPMNTEAFF. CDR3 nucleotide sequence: TGTGCCAGCAGCCGGAGGGGGAACGTGGGCCCCATGAACACTGAAGCTTTCTTT.

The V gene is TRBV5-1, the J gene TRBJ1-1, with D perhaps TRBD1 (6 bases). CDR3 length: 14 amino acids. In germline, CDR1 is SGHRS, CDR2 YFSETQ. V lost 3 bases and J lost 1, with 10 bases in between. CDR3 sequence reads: CASSSSGENTEAFF. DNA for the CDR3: TGCGCCAGCAGCTCTTCAGGGGAGAACACTGAAGCTTTCTTT. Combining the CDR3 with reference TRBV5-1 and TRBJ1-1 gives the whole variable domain KAGVTQTPRYLIKTRGQQVTLSCSPISGHRSVSWYQQTPGQGLQFLFEYFSETQRNKGNFPGRFSGRQFSNSRSEMNVSTLELGDSALYLCASSSSGENTEAFFGQGTRLTVV.

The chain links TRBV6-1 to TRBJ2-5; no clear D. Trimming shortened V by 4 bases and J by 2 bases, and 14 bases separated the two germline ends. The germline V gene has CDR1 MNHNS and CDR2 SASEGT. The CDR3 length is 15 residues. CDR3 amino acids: CASSARDKLQETQYF. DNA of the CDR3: TGTGCCAGCAGTGCCAGAGACAAGCTTCAAGAGACCCAGTACTTC.

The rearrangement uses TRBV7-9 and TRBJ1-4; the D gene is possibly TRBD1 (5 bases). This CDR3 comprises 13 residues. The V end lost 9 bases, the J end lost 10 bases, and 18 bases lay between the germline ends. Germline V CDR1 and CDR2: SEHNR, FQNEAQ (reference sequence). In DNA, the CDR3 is TGTGCCAGTAGCGGCCCCGCGGGGGGAAAACTGTTTTTT. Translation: CASSGPAGGKLFF.

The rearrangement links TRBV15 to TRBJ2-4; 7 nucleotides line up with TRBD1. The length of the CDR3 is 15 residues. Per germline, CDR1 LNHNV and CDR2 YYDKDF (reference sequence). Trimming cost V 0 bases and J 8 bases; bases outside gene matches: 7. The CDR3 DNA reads TGTGCCACCAGCAGAGATCGACAGGGCTGGGACATTCAGTACTTC. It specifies CATSRDRQGWDIQYF.

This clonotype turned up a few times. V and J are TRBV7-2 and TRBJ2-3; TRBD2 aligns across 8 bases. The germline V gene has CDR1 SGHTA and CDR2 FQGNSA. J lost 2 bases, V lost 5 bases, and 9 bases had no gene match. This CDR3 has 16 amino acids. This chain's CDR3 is CASSLQRGWNTDTQYF. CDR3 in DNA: TGTGCCAGCAGCCTACAGCGGGGGTGGAACACAGATACGCAGTATTTT.

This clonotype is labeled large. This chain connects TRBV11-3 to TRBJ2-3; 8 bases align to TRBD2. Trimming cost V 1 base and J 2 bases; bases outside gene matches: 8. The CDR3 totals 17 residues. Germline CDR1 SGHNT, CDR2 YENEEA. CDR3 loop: CASSLGLAGTNTDTQYF. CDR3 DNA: TGTGCCAGCAGCTTAGGTCTAGCGGGCACGAACACAGATACGCAGTATTTT.

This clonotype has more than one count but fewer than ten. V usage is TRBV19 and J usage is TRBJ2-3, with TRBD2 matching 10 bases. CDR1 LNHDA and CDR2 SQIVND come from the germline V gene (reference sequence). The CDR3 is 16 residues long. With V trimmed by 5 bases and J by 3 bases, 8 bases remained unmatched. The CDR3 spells CASSELAGVMTDTQYF. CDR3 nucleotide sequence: TGTGCCAGTAGTGAGCTAGCGGGAGTTATGACAGATACGCAGTATTTT.